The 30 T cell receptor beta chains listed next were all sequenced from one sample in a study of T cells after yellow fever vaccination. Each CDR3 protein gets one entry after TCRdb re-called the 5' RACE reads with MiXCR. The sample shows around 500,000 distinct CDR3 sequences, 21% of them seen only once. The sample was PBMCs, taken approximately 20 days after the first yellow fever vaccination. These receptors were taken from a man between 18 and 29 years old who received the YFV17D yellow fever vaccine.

For the CDR3, the DNA is TGCAGTGCTAGAGATTGGGGGAGGCAGGGGGAAGACTATGGCTACACCTTC. Its translation: CSARDWGRQGEDYGYTF. The genes are TRBV20-1 and TRBJ1-2; 7 bases are a match to TRBD1. This CDR3 comprises 17 residues. The germline V gene encodes CDR1 DFQATT and CDR2 SNEGSKA (reference sequence). Unmatched junction bases numbered 13, after V lost 0 bases and J lost 3 bases.

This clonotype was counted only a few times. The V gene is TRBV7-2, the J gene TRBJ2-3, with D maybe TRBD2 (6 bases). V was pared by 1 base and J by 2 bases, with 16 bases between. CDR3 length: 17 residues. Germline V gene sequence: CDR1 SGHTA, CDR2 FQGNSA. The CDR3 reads CASSLVGTLYLTDTQYF. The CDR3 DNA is TGTGCCAGCAGCTTAGTAGGGACTCTTTACCTCACAGATACGCAGTATTTT. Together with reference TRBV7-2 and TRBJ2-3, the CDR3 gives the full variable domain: GAGVSQSPSNKVTEKGKDVELRCDPISGHTALYWYRQSLGQGLEFLIYFQGNSAPDKSGLPSDRFSAERTGGSVSTLTIQRTQQEDSAVYLCASSLVGTLYLTDTQYFGPGTRLTVL.

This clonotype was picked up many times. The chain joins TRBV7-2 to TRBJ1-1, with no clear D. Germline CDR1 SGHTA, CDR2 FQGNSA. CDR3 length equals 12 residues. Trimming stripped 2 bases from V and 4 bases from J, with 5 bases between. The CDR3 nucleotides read TGTGCCAGCAGCTTAAGACCCACTGAAGCTTTCTTT. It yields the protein CASSLRPTEAFF.

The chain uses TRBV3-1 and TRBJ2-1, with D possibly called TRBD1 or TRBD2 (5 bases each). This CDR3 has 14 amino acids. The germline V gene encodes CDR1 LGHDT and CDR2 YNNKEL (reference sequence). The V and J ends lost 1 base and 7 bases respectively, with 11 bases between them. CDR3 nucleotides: TGTGCCAGCAGCCAAGTAAGTGGGGGAAATGAGCAGTTCTTC. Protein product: CASSQVSGGNEQFF.

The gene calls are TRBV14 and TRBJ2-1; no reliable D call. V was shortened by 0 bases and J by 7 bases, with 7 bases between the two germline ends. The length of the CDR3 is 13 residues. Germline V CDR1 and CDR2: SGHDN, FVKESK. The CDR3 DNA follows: TGTGCCAGCAGCCAAGACCGCGTGAATGAGCAGTTCTTC. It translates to CASSQDRVNEQFF.

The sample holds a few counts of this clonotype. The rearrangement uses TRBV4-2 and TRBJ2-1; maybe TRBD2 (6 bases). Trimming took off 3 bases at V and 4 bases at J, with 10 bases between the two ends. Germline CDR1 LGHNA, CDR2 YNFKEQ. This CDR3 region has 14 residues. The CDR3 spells CASSQPREYNEQFF. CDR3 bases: TGTGCCAGCAGCCAGCCACGGGAGTACAATGAGCAGTTCTTC.

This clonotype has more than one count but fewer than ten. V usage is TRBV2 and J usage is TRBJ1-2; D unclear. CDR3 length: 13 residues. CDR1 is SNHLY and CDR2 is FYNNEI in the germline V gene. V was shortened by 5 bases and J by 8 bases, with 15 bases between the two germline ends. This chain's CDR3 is CASSPLEDRGYTF. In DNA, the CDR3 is TGTGCCAGCAGTCCTCTCGAGGATCGAGGCTACACCTTC.

Here the CDR3 DNA reads TGTGCCAGCAGGGCAGCGGGGGCCCTGGAGACCCAGTACTTC. Translation gives CASRAAGALETQYF. The rearrangement joins TRBV7-8 to TRBJ2-5; 8 bases line up with TRBD2. J gave up 5 bases and V 6 bases, and 8 bases lay outside the gene matches. Per the germline V gene, CDR1 is SGHVS and CDR2 is FQNEAQ. There are 14 residues in the CDR3.

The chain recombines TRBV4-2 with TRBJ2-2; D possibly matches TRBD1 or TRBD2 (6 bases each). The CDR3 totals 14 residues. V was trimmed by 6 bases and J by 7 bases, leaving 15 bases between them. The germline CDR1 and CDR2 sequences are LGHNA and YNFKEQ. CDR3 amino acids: CASRLAGEDGELFF. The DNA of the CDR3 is TGTGCCAGCAGACTAGCAGGGGAAGACGGGGAGCTGTTTTTT.

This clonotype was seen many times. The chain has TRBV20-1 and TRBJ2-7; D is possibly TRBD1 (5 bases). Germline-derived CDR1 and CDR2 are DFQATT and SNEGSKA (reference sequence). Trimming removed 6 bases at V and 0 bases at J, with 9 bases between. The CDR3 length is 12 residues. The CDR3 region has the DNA TGCAGTGCCCTGACAGACTCCTACGAGCAGTACTTC. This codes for CSALTDSYEQYF.

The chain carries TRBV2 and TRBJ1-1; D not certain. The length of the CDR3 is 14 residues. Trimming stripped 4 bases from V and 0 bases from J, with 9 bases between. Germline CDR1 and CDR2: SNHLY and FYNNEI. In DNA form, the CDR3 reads TGTGCCAGCAGTGGGGCAGCCCTGAACACTGAAGCTTTCTTT. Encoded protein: CASSGAALNTEAFF.

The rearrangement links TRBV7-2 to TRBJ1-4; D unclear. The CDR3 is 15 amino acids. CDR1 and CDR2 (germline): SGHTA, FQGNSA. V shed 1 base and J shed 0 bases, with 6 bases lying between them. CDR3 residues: CASSLEWATNEKLFF. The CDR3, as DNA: TGTGCCAGCAGCTTAGAGTGGGCAACTAATGAAAAACTGTTTTTT.

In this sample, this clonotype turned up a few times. The CDR3 sequence is CASTVGTFQETQYF. CDR3 sequence (DNA): TGTGCCAGCACCGTCGGGACATTCCAAGAGACCCAGTACTTC. The rearrangement links TRBV7-2 to TRBJ2-5; a possible D gene is TRBD1 (6 bases). Per the germline V gene, CDR1 is SGHTA and CDR2 is FQGNSA. The V end lost 7 bases, the J end lost 1 base, and 13 bases lay between the germline ends. The CDR3 extends over 14 amino acids.

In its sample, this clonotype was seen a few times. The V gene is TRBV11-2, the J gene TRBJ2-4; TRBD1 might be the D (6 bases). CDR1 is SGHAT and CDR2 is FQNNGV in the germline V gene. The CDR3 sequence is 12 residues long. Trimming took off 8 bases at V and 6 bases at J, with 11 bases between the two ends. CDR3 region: CASRQEGNIQYF. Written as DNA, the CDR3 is TGTGCCAGCCGACAGGAAGGAAACATTCAGTACTTC.

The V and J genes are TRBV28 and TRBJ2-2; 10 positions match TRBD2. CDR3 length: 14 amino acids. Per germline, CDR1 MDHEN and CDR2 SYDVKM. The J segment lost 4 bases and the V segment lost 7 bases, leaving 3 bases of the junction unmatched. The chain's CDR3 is CASKLAGSTGELFF. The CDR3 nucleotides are TGTGCCAGCAAACTAGCGGGGAGCACCGGGGAGCTGTTTTTT.

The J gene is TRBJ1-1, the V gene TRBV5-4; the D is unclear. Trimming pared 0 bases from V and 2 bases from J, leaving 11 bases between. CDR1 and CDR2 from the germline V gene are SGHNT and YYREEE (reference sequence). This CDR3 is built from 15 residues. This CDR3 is CASSLDWAVNTEAFF. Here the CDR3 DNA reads TGTGCCAGCAGCTTGGATTGGGCGGTTAACACTGAAGCTTTCTTT.

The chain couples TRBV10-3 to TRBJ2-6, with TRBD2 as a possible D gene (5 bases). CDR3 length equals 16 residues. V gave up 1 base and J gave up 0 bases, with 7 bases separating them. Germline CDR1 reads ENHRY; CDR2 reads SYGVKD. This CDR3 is CAISELGSSGANVLTF. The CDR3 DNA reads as TGTGCCATCAGTGAGTTAGGGAGCTCTGGGGCCAACGTCCTGACTTTC.

The CDR3 here is CASNPNLNYGYTF. In nucleotides, the CDR3 is TGTGCCAGCAACCCCAACCTTAACTATGGCTACACCTTC. The chain carries TRBV12-3 or TRBV12-4 and TRBJ1-2; D is undetermined. The length of the CDR3 is 13 residues. V dropped 7 bases and J dropped 1 base, with 10 bases sitting between them.

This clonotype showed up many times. The CDR3 reads CASSHYGRSSNTEAFF. The CDR3 DNA follows: TGTGCCAGCAGCCACTACGGTAGGTCCTCGAACACTGAAGCTTTCTTT. V gene TRBV12-3 or TRBV12-4 combines with J gene TRBJ1-1; D call uncertain. The CDR3 is made up of 16 amino acids. Deletions cut 6 bases from V and 1 base from J, with 18 bases between.

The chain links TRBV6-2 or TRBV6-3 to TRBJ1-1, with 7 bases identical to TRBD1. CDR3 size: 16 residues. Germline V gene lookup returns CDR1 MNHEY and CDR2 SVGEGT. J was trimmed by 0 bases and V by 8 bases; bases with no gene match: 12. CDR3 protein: CASHERGRYMNTEAFF. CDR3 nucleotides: TGTGCCAGCCACGAGAGGGGGCGATACATGAACACTGAAGCTTTCTTT.

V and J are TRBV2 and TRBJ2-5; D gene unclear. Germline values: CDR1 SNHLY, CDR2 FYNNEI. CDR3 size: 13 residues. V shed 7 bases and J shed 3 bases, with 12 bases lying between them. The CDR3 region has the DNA TGTGCCAGCACAGCCCTACGCGAAGAGACCCAGTACTTC. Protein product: CASTALREETQYF.

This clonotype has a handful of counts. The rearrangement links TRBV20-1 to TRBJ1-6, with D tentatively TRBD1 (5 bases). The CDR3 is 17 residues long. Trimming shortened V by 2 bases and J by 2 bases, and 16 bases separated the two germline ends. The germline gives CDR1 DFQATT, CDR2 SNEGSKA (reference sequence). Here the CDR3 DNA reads TGCAGTGCTAGAAAGGGGCCCACGCGCCCCTATAATTCACCCCTCCACTTT. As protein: CSARKGPTRPYNSPLHF.

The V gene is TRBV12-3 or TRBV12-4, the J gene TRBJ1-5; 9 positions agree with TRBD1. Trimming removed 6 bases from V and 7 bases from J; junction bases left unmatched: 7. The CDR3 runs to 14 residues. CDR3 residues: CASSRTGVEQPQHF. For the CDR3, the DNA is TGTGCCAGCAGCCGGACAGGGGTTGAACAGCCCCAGCATTTT.

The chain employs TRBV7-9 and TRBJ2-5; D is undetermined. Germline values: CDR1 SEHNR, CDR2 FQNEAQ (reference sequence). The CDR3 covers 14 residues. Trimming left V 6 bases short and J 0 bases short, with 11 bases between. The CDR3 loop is CASRHDQYQETQYF. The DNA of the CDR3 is TGTGCCAGCAGACACGACCAGTACCAAGAGACCCAGTACTTC.

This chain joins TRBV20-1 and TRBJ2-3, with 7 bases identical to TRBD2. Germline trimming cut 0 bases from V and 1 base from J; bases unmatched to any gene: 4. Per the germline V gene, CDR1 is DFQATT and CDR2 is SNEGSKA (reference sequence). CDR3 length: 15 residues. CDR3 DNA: TGCAGTGCTAGAGATCGGACTAGGGGCACAGATACGCAGTATTTT. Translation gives CSARDRTRGTDTQYF.

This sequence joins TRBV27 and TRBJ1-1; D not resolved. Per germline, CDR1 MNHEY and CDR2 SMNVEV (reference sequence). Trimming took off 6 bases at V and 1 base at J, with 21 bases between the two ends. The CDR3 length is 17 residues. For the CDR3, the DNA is TGTGCCAGCAGGGCAAGCCCTGCCGGGTGGGGGAACACTGAAGCTTTCTTT. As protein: CASRASPAGWGNTEAFF.

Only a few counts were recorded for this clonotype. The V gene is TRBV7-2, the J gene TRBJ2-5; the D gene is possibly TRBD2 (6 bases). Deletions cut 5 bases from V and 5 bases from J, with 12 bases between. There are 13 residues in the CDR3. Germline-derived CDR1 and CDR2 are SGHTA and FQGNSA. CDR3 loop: CASSQMEGETQYF. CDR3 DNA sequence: TGTGCCAGCAGCCAAATGGAGGGGGAGACCCAGTACTTC. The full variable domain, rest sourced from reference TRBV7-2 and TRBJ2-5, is GAGVSQSPSNKVTEKGKDVELRCDPISGHTALYWYRQSLGQGLEFLIYFQGNSAPDKSGLPSDRFSAERTGGSVSTLTIQRTQQEDSAVYLCASSQMEGETQYFGPGTRLLVL.

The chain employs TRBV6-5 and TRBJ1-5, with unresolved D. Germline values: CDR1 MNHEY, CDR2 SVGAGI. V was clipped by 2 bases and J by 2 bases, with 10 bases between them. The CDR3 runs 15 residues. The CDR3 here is CASSYVAPGNQPQHF. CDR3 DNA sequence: TGTGCCAGCAGTTACGTGGCACCCGGCAATCAGCCCCAGCATTTT.

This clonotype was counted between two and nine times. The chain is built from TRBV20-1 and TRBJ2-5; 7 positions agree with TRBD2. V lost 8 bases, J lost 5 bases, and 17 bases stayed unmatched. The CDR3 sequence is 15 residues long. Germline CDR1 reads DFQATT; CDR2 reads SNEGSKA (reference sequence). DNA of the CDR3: TGCAGTCGGGCTGAGGCGGGGGATAAGCTGGAGACCCAGTACTTC. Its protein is CSRAEAGDKLETQYF.

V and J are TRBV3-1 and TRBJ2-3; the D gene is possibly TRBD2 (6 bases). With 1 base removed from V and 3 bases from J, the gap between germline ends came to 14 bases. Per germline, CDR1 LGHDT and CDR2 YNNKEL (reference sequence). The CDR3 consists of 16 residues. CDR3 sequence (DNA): TGTGCCAGCAGCCAAGGACCCTTGGCGGGGACAGATACGCAGTATTTT. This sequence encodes CASSQGPLAGTDTQYF.